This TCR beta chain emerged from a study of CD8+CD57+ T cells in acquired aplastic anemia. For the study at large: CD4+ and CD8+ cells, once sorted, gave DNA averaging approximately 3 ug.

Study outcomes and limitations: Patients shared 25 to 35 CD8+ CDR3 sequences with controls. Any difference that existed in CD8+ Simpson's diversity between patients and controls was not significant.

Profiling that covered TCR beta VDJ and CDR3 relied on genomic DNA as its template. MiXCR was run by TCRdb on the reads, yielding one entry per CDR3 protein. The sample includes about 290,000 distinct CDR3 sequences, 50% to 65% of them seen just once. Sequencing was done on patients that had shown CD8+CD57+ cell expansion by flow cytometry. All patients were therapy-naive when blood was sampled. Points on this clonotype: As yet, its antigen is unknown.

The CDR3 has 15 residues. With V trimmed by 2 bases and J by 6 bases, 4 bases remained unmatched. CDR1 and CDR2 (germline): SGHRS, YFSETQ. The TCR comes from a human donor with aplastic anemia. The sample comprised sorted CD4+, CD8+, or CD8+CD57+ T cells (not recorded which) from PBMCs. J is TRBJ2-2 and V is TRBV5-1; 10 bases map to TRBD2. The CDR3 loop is CASSLGTSVPGELFF. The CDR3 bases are TGCGCCAGCAGCTTAGGGACTAGCGTTCCCGGGGAGCTGTTTTTT.